The TCR beta chain described here comes from a study of blood T cell repertoires in COVID-19. Trimming cost V 2 bases and J 1 base, with 12 bases left between them. This CDR3 contains 15 residues. Germline CDR1 and CDR2: SEHNR and FQNEAQ (reference sequence). This clone has only a few counts. TCRdb keeps only in-frame clones here, not all; method: immunoSEQ multiplex PCR. This sample carries 400,000 to 500,000 clones, over 75% of them seen once, and the ten largest clones take roughly 1.4%. This sequence originates from a woman younger than 30 who had been exposed to COVID-19. V is TRBV7-9 and J is TRBJ2-7; possible D gene TRBD1, 6 bases. Specimen: PBMCs or T cells enriched from blood (not recorded which). Here the CDR3 DNA reads TGTGCCAGCAGCTTACCGGGACAAGGGTCCTACGAGCAGTACTTC. Amino acids: CASSLPGQGSYEQYF.